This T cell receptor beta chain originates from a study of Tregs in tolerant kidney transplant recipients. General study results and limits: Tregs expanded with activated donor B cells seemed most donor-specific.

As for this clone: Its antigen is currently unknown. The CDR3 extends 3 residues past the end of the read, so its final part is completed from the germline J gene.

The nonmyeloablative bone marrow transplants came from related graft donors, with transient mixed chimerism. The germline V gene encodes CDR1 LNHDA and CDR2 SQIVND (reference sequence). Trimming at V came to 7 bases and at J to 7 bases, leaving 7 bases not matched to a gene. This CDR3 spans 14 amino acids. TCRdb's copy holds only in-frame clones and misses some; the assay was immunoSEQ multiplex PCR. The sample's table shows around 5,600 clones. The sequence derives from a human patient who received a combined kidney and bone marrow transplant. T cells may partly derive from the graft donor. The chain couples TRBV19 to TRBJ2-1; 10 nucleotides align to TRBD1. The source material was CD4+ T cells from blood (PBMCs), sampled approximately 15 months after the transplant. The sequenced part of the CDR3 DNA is TGTGCCAGTACCCAGACAGGGGGCACGAATGAG. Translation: CASTQTGGTNE. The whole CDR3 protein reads CASTQTGGTNEQFF.